The T cell receptor beta chain under discussion was sequenced for a study of blood T cells in healthy people across ages. The V and J ends lost 5 bases and 6 bases respectively, with 10 bases between them. This CDR3 is built from 12 residues. The use of a sample-barcoded 5' primer and a J-beta primer mix characterized a second PCR of roughly 7 to 11 cycles. A single record per CDR3 protein comes from TCRdb applying MiXCR to the 5' RACE reads. The sample contains roughly 1,500,000 distinct CDR3 sequences, approximately 40% of which appear only once. This clonotype was counted at least ten times. V gene TRBV12-3 or TRBV12-4 combines with J gene TRBJ1-2; D is ambiguous. Sequenced input: blood. The source of this sequence is a woman under 30 in good health. The CDR3, as DNA: TGTGCCAGCAGTCCTAGACTTAATGGCTACACCTTC. It translates to CASSPRLNGYTF.